What follows is one TCR beta chain and its context. V lost 1 base to trimming and J lost 4 bases; unmatched junction nucleotides: 8. CDR3 length: 16 amino acids. The germline V gene has CDR1 SGHTA and CDR2 FQGTGA. The repertoire was sequenced with immunoSEQ multiplex PCR; TCRdb's copy has only in-frame clones and lacks some. The data show 150,000 or so clones, about 94% seen once. The sample is drawn from a study of control samples from healthy donors and cancer patients. The sequenced sample consisted of blood. The sequence came from a middle-aged woman in good health. The V and J genes are TRBV7-3 and TRBJ1-1, with 8 bases lining up with TRBD1. CDR3 sequence: CASSLNGQGMSTEAFF. The CDR3, as DNA: TGTGCCAGCAGCTTAAACGGACAGGGAATGAGCACTGAAGCTTTCTTT.